Listed below are T cell receptor beta chains from one sample, sequenced in a study of cytomegalovirus exposure and HLA in healthy donors. Sequencing used immunoSEQ multiplex PCR; TCRdb keeps in-frame clones, though not all of them. Among about 130,000 clones listed, 65% to 85% were seen once. The sample comprised PBMCs. These receptors all stem from a woman aged 40 to 49 in good health and CMV-seronegative. CDR3s include the opening cysteine and the closing phenylalanine or tryptophan. Fields, in order: V gene, D gene, CDR3 protein. A D gene is named only where the DNA matches it firmly.

>TRBV5-1|NA
CASSLASGSNQPQHF
>TRBV2|NA
CASTTKRENTEAFF
>TRBV7-2|NA
CASSLVGGSYEQYF
>TRBV6-5|NA
CASMRSQGVGYTF
>TRBV27|TRBD2
CASSFLAGGTFDNEQFF
>TRBV27|TRBD2
CASSPRGLAGSGGPTGELFF
>TRBV6-5|TRBD1
CASSYASGTGAYEQYF
>TRBV19|TRBD1
CASSVTGGPTEAFF
>TRBV18|TRBD1
CASSPKGQGNEQYF
>TRBV30|NA
CAWSVQGREQYF
>TRBV19|NA
CASSIQAQETQYF
>TRBV5-1|NA
CASSFGQPLNEQFF
>TRBV19|TRBD1
CASSTEDRGPQYF
>TRBV4-2|TRBD2
CASSPGASGTYEQYF
>TRBV18|TRBD1
CASSPLLTGGNTGELFF
>TRBV7-3|NA
CASSPQGSGANVLTF
>TRBV27|TRBD2
CASSLWSSGTYEQYF
>TRBV10-3|NA
CAISEQVDTGELFF
>TRBV30|TRBD2
CAWSAGGPHVEQFF
>TRBV5-5|NA
CASSSLGAPGDEQYF
>TRBV23-1|TRBD1
CASSQSPGTGVSETQYF
>TRBV27|NA
CASGLGVSYNEQFF
>TRBV5-1|TRBD2
CASRLAGGDEQFF
>TRBV5-1|TRBD2
CASSTSGGPNEQFF
>TRBV9|TRBD1
CASNLQGNYGYTF
>TRBV27|TRBD1
CASSPRTTGEQYF
>TRBV9|TRBD1
CASSQQGGNTEAFF
>TRBV19|TRBD1
CASSVYGQGDSSQPQHF
>TRBV2|NA
CASSRVGHGSYEQYF
>TRBV30|TRBD1
CAWRATGGEREAFF
>TRBV11-2|NA
CASSPTGGELFF
>TRBV6-5|NA
CASSYFGVSGNSPLHF
>TRBV7-6|TRBD2
CASSPTSGGDREQYF
>TRBV27|TRBD2
CASSFGLAGGRNEQFF
>TRBV2|TRBD1
CASNGQGLSYEQYF
>TRBV6-5|TRBD2
CASRITSGGYNEQFF
>TRBV21-1|NA
CASSKSPRGDIWGPETQYF
>TRBV5-1|NA
CASSLVGDTEAFF
>TRBV2|NA
CASSAGQSYGYTF
>TRBV10-1|NA
CASSLQRTDTQYF
>TRBV10-3|NA
CAISQGSHFEAFF
>TRBV7-7|TRBD2
CASSLGGASGQETQYF
>TRBV7-2|NA
CASSPPEVAAKNIQYF
>TRBV18|TRBD2
CASSLGLAGGLSEQYF
>TRBV27|NA
CASSYLGGGLYEQYF
>TRBV6-5|NA
CASSPQVSASGYTF
>TRBV19|TRBD1
CASTPDRDYGYTF
>TRBV5-1|NA
CASSSLSRDTEAFF
>TRBV9|TRBD2
CASSVGSGRSYNEQFF
>TRBV7-9|NA
CASSSALGVEQYF
>TRBV7-2|TRBD1
CASSYWTGGTTGELFF
>TRBV7-8|TRBD2
CASSSPSWGEGGELFF
>TRBV21-1|NA
CASSNGQPVGNQPQHF
>TRBV5-1|TRBD1
CASRGGQGVSSYTF